This T cell receptor beta chain was identified during a study of blood T cells in healthy people across ages. Findings and caveats of the study: Per-million-T-cell TCR beta diversity fell roughly linearly with age.

As for this clonotype: Its specificity is unknown.

The CDR3 length is 16 residues. CDR1 is SGHTA and CDR2 is FQGTGA in the germline V gene. A sample-barcoded 5' primer and a J-beta primer mix were used in a second PCR of roughly 7 to 12 cycles. Via MiXCR, TCRdb re-called the 5' RACE reads, giving one row per CDR3 protein. The sample shows 380,000 or so distinct CDR3 sequences, about half of them seen only once. The clonotype originates from a man aged 55 to 69 in good health. The rearrangement joins TRBV7-3 to TRBJ2-5; possible D gene TRBD2, 5 bases. Judging by the DNA end, TRBJ2-7 fits better; the J call may be wrong. Material for sequencing was blood. The DNA for the CDR3 is TGTGCCAGCAGCCACCTGTCGAGGGTCGGGTCCTACGAGCAGTACTTC. It translates to CASSHLSRVGSYEQYF.